Reported below is one TCR beta chain. This sample is drawn from a study of blood T cell repertoires in COVID-19. Study at large: Spain, Italy and the United States supplied samples that represented acute and convalescent COVID-19. T cells, B-cell-depleted T cells, or PBMCs supplied cDNA or gDNA.

Germline V gene data show CDR1 as KGHSH and CDR2 as LQKENI. The CDR3 is made up of 15 amino acids. Trimming removed 1 base at V and 1 base at J, with 9 bases between. Per the original methods: Amplified reference gene primers provided the basis for estimating nucleated cell counts. Profiling relied on immunoSEQ multiplex PCR, and the TCRdb table lists in-frame clones only, not all of them. V and J calls and clone size come straight from that table; D and trimming were deduced from the DNA. The sample shows 310,000 or so clones, about 88% of them seen only once. Sequences were obtained from peripheral blood. The chain employs TRBV18 and TRBJ2-3; D perhaps matches TRBD1 (6 bases). The sequence derives from a man in his 70s with acute or convalescent COVID-19. The CDR3 nucleotides read TGTGCCAGCTCACCACGGACAGCCCGCACAGATACGCAGTATTTT. It specifies CASSPRTARTDTQYF.